This passage covers 29 T cell receptor beta chains from one sample sequenced in a study of T cells in Graves' hyperthyroidism and ophthalmopathy. TCR beta CDR3 sequences were amplified from RNA transcripts. HTBI primers drove first-round RT-PCR of the TCR CDR3. MiXCR, run by TCRdb on the multiplex PCR reads, gives a single entry per CDR3 protein. The repertoire holds fewer than 350,000 distinct CDR3 sequences, 12% to 15% seen once, with 30% in the top ten. The sequenced sample was blood. Every receptor here comes from a woman between 45 and 65 years old with Graves' hyperthyroidism that later progressed to Graves' ophthalmopathy.

The chain uses TRBV20-1 and TRBJ1-2; D is perhaps TRBD1 (5 bases). Germline loops: CDR1 DFQATT, CDR2 SNEGSKA (reference sequence). CDR3 length: 14 amino acids. The V end was cut by 0 bases, the J end by 3 bases, with 11 bases between. The CDR3 region is CSARDSGRDYGYTF. As DNA, the CDR3 is TGCAGTGCTAGAGATTCAGGGAGGGACTATGGCTACACCTTC.

As for this clonotype: Germline is not matched at one junction end, which may reflect a read error. V gene TRBV12-3 or TRBV12-4 combines with J gene TRBJ2-1; D is ambiguous. CDR3 size: 12 residues. In DNA form, the CDR3 reads TGTGCCGGCAGTTTAGTCGGGAATGAGCAGTTCTTC. Protein product: CAGSLVGNEQFF.

This clonotype was counted at least ten times. The chain has TRBV18 and TRBJ2-7, with a weak D call TRBD1 (6 bases). The CDR3 consists of 14 residues. The V end lost 6 bases, the J end lost 1 base, and 13 bases lay between the germline ends. CDR1 and CDR2 (germline): KGHSH, LQKENI. CDR3 in DNA: TGTGCCAGCTCCCGAAGCAGGGGATCCTACGAGCAGTACTTC. Protein: CASSRSRGSYEQYF. Using reference TRBV18 and TRBJ2-7 for the parts outside the CDR3, the full variable domain is NAGVMQNPRHLVRRRGQEARLRCSPMKGHSHVYWYRQLPEEGLKFMVYLQKENIIDESGMPKERFSAEFPKEGPSILRIQQVVRGDSAAYFCASSRSRGSYEQYFGPGTRLTVT.

This clonotype was observed at least ten times. The rearrangement joins TRBV7-2 to TRBJ1-2; tentatively, D is TRBD1 (5 bases). Looked up from germline, CDR1 is SGHTA and CDR2 is FQGNSA. Trimming pared 4 bases from V and 1 base from J, leaving 10 bases between. The CDR3 has 14 amino acids. The CDR3 reads CASSYFGGNYGYTF. The CDR3 coding sequence is TGTGCCAGCAGCTATTTCGGGGGTAACTATGGCTACACCTTC.

This clonotype was picked up many times. V usage is TRBV28 and J usage is TRBJ2-3; 9 nucleotides agree with TRBD1. CDR1 MDHEN and CDR2 SYDVKM come from the germline V gene. This CDR3 comprises 17 residues. Trimming removed 5 bases from V and 5 bases from J; junction bases left unmatched: 14. For the CDR3, the DNA is TGTGCCAGCAGTCACCCCCCCTTGGGACAGGGTATAGATACGCAGTATTTT. The encoded protein is CASSHPPLGQGIDTQYF.

This clonotype was found many times. V and J are TRBV27 and TRBJ2-5, with a possible D match to TRBD2 (6 bases). From germline, CDR1 is MNHEY and CDR2 SMNVEV (reference sequence). Trimming removed 2 bases at V and 1 base at J, with 11 bases between. CDR3 length equals 15 residues. As DNA, the CDR3 is TGTGCCAGCAGTTTACTCGGGAGCATCCAAGAGACCCAGTACTTC. This translates into CASSLLGSIQETQYF.

The chain uses TRBV4-2 and TRBJ1-2; D is possibly TRBD1 (5 bases). V lost 3 bases to trimming and J lost 7 bases, with 12 bases between them. Germline loops: CDR1 LGHNA, CDR2 YNFKEQ. This CDR3 region has 13 residues. CDR3 bases: TGTGCCAGCAGCCAGGGGGACCGTGGTGGCTACACCTTC. Amino acids: CASSQGDRGGYTF.

At least ten counts were recorded for this clonotype. The rearrangement links TRBV5-1 to TRBJ1-2; D possibly corresponds to TRBD1 (5 bases). CDR1 is SGHRS, CDR2 YFSETQ, per germline. This CDR3 is built from 14 residues. The ends were cut back, 4 bases at V and 5 bases at J, with 15 bases in the middle. Written as DNA, the CDR3 is TGCGCCAGCAGCCCCGGGGCGCCAGGATATGGCTACACCTTC. Protein sequence: CASSPGAPGYGYTF. Variable domain in full (rest from reference TRBV5-1 and TRBJ1-2): KAGVTQTPRYLIKTRGQQVTLSCSPISGHRSVSWYQQTPGQGLQFLFEYFSETQRNKGNFPGRFSGRQFSNSRSEMNVSTLELGDSALYLCASSPGAPGYGYTFGSGTRLTVV.

This clonotype has a count of ten or more. The chain combines TRBV20-1 with TRBJ2-7; the D gene could be TRBD1 or TRBD2 (5 bases each). V was trimmed by 3 bases and J by 5 bases, leaving 11 bases between them. Per the germline V gene, CDR1 is DFQATT and CDR2 is SNEGSKA (reference sequence). The CDR3 contains 12 residues. This CDR3 is CSASWGTDEQYF. The CDR3 bases are TGCAGTGCTAGTTGGGGGACGGACGAGCAGTACTTC.

The sample holds many counts of this clonotype. The chain is built from TRBV18 and TRBJ1-5; D may be TRBD1 (5 bases). From germline, CDR1 is KGHSH and CDR2 LQKENI. The V and J ends lost 3 bases and 1 base respectively, with 13 bases between them. The CDR3 has 16 residues. The CDR3 region is CASSPGVGASNQPQHF. CDR3 coding DNA: TGTGCCAGCTCACCGGGTGTCGGGGCCAGCAATCAGCCCCAGCATTTT. The complete variable domain, with remaining parts taken from reference TRBV18 and TRBJ1-5, reads NAGVMQNPRHLVRRRGQEARLRCSPMKGHSHVYWYRQLPEEGLKFMVYLQKENIIDESGMPKERFSAEFPKEGPSILRIQQVVRGDSAAYFCASSPGVGASNQPQHFGDGTRLSIL.

This clonotype was observed a handful of times. CDR3 residues: CSVEGGRRGSSYNEQFF. The CDR3 DNA is TGCAGCGTTGAAGGGGGACGGAGGGGAAGCTCCTACAATGAGCAGTTCTTC. This sequence joins TRBV29-1 and TRBJ2-1, with a tentative D call TRBD2 (6 bases). Germline CDR1 SQVTM, CDR2 ANQGSEA. V shed 1 base and J shed 0 bases, with 16 bases lying between them. The CDR3 contains 17 residues.

This clonotype was seen repeatedly, ten times or more. V gene TRBV5-1 combines with J gene TRBJ2-1; 8 positions match TRBD2. J was trimmed by 6 bases and V by 10 bases; bases with no gene match: 12. The CDR3 loop spans 14 amino acids. Looked up from germline, CDR1 is SGHRS and CDR2 is YFSETQ. As DNA, the CDR3 is TGCGCCTCTCAGCGGGAGCAGTCCCTCAATGAGCAGTTCTTC. It yields the protein CASQREQSLNEQFF.

This clonotype occurred many times. The chain has TRBV7-9 and TRBJ1-2; TRBD1 might be the D (5 bases). The ends were cut back, 1 base at V and 8 bases at J, with 14 bases in the middle. The germline CDR1 and CDR2 sequences are SEHNR and FQNEAQ (reference sequence). This CDR3 is 14 amino acids long. The CDR3: CASSLGGGEEGYTF. CDR3 bases: TGTGCCAGCAGCTTAGGCGGAGGGGAGGAAGGCTACACCTTC.

This clonotype was seen a few times. The chain recombines TRBV5-1 with TRBJ2-2, with D perhaps matching TRBD2 (6 bases). Trimming took off 6 bases at V and 4 bases at J, with 16 bases between the two ends. The CDR3 contains 15 residues. Germline-derived CDR1 and CDR2 are SGHRS and YFSETQ. CDR3 residues: CASTLATRATGELFF. CDR3 coding DNA: TGCGCCAGCACCCTTGCGACTAGGGCCACCGGGGAGCTGTTTTTT.

This chain joins TRBV12-5 and TRBJ2-5, with 11 bases aligning to TRBD2. The CDR3 covers 17 residues. Germline V gene data show CDR1 as LGHNT and CDR2 as FRNRAP. V lost 3 bases to trimming and J lost 2 bases; unmatched junction nucleotides: 8. The CDR3 loop reads CASGLILAGVGQETQYF. In nucleotides, the CDR3 is TGTGCTAGTGGTTTAATACTAGCGGGAGTCGGGCAAGAGACCCAGTACTTC.

The rearrangement uses TRBV28 and TRBJ1-4; a weak D match, TRBD1 (5 bases). The CDR3 runs 14 residues. Trimming cost V 6 bases and J 8 bases, with 16 bases left between them. Per the germline V gene, CDR1 is MDHEN and CDR2 is SYDVKM. The CDR3 spells CASSLKLGVEKLFF. For the CDR3, the DNA is TGTGCCAGCAGCTTGAAACTGGGGGTCGAAAAACTGTTTTTT.

The chain is built from TRBV5-4 and TRBJ2-3; 7 bases map to TRBD2. The germline gives CDR1 SGHNT, CDR2 YYREEE (reference sequence). With 2 bases clipped from V and 3 bases from J, the junction kept 3 bases outside the gene matches. The CDR3 has 14 amino acids. CDR3 residues: CASSFLGLTDTQYF. CDR3 in DNA: TGTGCCAGCAGCTTTCTGGGACTAACAGATACGCAGTATTTT.

Concerning this clonotype itself: Given a much more abundant clone one base away, this may be a read error. The chain combines TRBV20-1 with TRBJ2-7, with no clear D. The V end lost 1 base, the J end lost 7 bases, and 14 bases lay between the germline ends. Per the germline V gene, CDR1 is DFQATT and CDR2 is SNEGSKA (reference sequence). The length of the CDR3 is 13 residues. In DNA form, the CDR3 reads TGCAGTGCTAGAGCCCCCCATGAAGATGAGCAGTACTTC. Its translation is CSARAPHEDEQYF.

This clonotype was observed many times. The V call is TRBV18, the J call TRBJ1-3; D ambiguous. This CDR3 region has 16 residues. Looked up from germline, CDR1 is KGHSH and CDR2 is LQKENI. Trimming took off 1 base at V and 0 bases at J, with 10 bases between the two ends. The CDR3 region is CASSPRMLDSGNTIYF. The CDR3 nucleotides read TGTGCCAGCTCACCACGTATGTTGGACTCTGGAAACACCATATATTTT.

This clonotype has ten or more counts. The chain joins TRBV27 to TRBJ1-2, with D tentatively TRBD1 (5 bases). The CDR3 is 15 residues long. CDR1 and CDR2 (germline): MNHEY, SMNVEV (reference sequence). Trimming took 0 bases from V and 3 from J, leaving 11 bases between them. The CDR3 loop is CASSLSVGRHYGYTF. CDR3 in DNA: TGTGCCAGCAGTTTATCGGTGGGGCGGCACTATGGCTACACCTTC.

Only a few counts were recorded for this clonotype. The junction differs from germline at one of its ends, possibly a read error. The CDR3 region is CANSSGLLQMSTEAFF. DNA of the CDR3: TGCGCCAACAGCTCCGGACTTCTTCAGATGAGCACTGAAGCTTTCTTT. V is TRBV5-1 and J is TRBJ1-1; D call uncertain. The length of the CDR3 is 16 residues. CDR1 and CDR2 (germline): SGHRS, YFSETQ. The entire variable domain, with the rest obtained from reference TRBV5-1 and TRBJ1-1, is as follows: KAGVTQTPRYLIKTRGQQVTLSCSPISGHRSVSWYQQTPGQGLQFLFEYFSETQRNKGNFPGRFSGRQFSNSRSEMNVSTLELGDSALYLCANSSGLLQMSTEAFFGQGTRLTVV.

This clonotype was seen many times. The rearrangement uses TRBV27 and TRBJ1-5; TRBD1 is a possible D gene (5 bases). V was clipped by 5 bases and J by 6 bases, with 14 bases between them. This CDR3 is 14 amino acids long. Per the germline V gene, CDR1 is MNHEY and CDR2 is SMNVEV (reference sequence). The CDR3 DNA reads TGTGCCAGCAGTACCATAGACAGCGCTCAGCCCCAGCATTTT. Amino acid sequence: CASSTIDSAQPQHF.

In its sample, this clonotype was seen many times. V is TRBV5-8 and J is TRBJ1-2; D is undetermined. CDR1 and CDR2 (germline): SGHTS, YDEGEE. The CDR3 has 12 amino acids. V shed 1 base and J shed 12 bases, with 13 bases lying between them. CDR3 sequence: CASSLYSVRHTF. The CDR3 bases are TGTGCCAGCAGCTTGTATAGCGTGCGTCACACCTTC.

This clonotype was seen at least ten times. The gene calls are TRBV28 and TRBJ1-5; D is unresolved. CDR3 length equals 12 residues. Trimming took 10 bases from V and 2 from J, leaving 9 bases between them. Germline values: CDR1 MDHEN, CDR2 SYDVKM. DNA for the CDR3: TGTGCCACCACCGAGGGCAATCAGCCCCAGCATTTT. It yields the protein CATTEGNQPQHF.

The sample holds many counts of this clonotype. CDR3: CASSLAPGQGSGVLSTDTQYF. CDR3 nucleotide sequence: TGCGCCAGCAGCTTGGCTCCGGGACAGGGAAGTGGAGTCCTTAGCACAGATACGCAGTATTTT. The V gene is TRBV5-1, the J gene TRBJ2-3, with 9 bases identical to TRBD1. This CDR3 contains 21 residues. Trimming cost V 0 bases and J 0 bases; bases outside gene matches: 17. The germline CDR1 and CDR2 sequences are SGHRS and YFSETQ. Looking up the rest from reference TRBV5-1 and TRBJ2-3 gives the full variable domain: KAGVTQTPRYLIKTRGQQVTLSCSPISGHRSVSWYQQTPGQGLQFLFEYFSETQRNKGNFPGRFSGRQFSNSRSEMNVSTLELGDSALYLCASSLAPGQGSGVLSTDTQYFGPGTRLTVL.

V usage is TRBV3-1 and J usage is TRBJ2-7; 15 bases fit TRBD2. The CDR3 contains 15 residues. V dropped 3 bases and J dropped 6; count of bases not matched to a gene: 3. Germline V gene sequence: CDR1 LGHDT, CDR2 YNNKEL (reference sequence). For the CDR3, the DNA is TGTGCCAGCAGCCATCGGACTAGCGGGAGGGTCGAGCAGTACTTC. Translated, it gives CASSHRTSGRVEQYF.

In this sample, this clonotype turned up a few times. The chain couples TRBV10-2 to TRBJ2-7; 7 bases are shared with TRBD2. CDR1 is WSHSY, CDR2 SAAADI, per germline. The CDR3 is made up of 13 amino acids. Trimming cost V 8 bases and J 4 bases; bases outside gene matches: 8. CDR3 sequence reads: CASEGQGGYEQYF. The CDR3 nucleotides are TGCGCCAGCGAGGGGCAGGGAGGGTACGAGCAGTACTTC.

This clonotype has at least ten counts. The V gene is TRBV18, the J gene TRBJ2-3, with a tentative D call TRBD1 (6 bases). Germline CDR1 and CDR2: KGHSH and LQKENI. The CDR3 length is 14 residues. V lost 3 bases and J 0 bases, leaving 7 bases between the germline ends. CDR3 sequence reads: CASSPRGSTDTQYF. The CDR3 DNA reads as TGTGCCAGCTCACCGAGGGGGAGCACAGATACGCAGTATTTT.

This clonotype was recorded a few times. The J gene is TRBJ1-4, the V gene TRBV27; D not resolved. The CDR3 contains 15 residues. Trimming shortened V by 6 bases and J by 8 bases, and 19 bases separated the two germline ends. Germline CDR1 is MNHEY and CDR2 is SMNVEV (reference sequence). The CDR3 region is CASSPPGPRKEKLFF. The CDR3 region has the DNA TGTGCCAGCAGCCCGCCGGGCCCCCGGAAGGAAAAACTGTTTTTT.